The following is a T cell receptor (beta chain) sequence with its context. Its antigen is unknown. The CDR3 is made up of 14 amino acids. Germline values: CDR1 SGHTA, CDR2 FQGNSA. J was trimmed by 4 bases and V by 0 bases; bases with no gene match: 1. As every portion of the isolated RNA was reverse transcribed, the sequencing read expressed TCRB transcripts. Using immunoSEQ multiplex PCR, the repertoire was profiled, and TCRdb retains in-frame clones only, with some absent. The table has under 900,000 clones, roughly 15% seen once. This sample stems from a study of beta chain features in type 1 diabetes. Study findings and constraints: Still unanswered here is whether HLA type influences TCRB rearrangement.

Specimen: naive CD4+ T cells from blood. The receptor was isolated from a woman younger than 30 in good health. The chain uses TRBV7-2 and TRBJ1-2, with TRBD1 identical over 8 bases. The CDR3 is CASSLAQGAYGYTF. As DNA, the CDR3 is TGTGCCAGCAGCTTAGCCCAGGGGGCCTATGGCTACACCTTC.